The 4 T cell receptor beta chains given below trace back to one sample, sequenced in a study of blood T cell repertoires in COVID-19. TCRdb's copy holds only in-frame clones and misses some; the assay was immunoSEQ multiplex PCR. The data contain 110,000 or so clones, about 87% of them singletons. The sequenced sample was peripheral blood. The receptors stem from a woman aged 45-65 years with acute or convalescent COVID-19.

V is TRBV7-9 and J is TRBJ2-3, with 8 bases that match TRBD2. The germline V gene has CDR1 SEHNR and CDR2 FQNEAQ (reference sequence). The CDR3 loop spans 16 amino acids. The V and J ends lost 5 bases and 4 bases, in that order; junction bases with no gene match: 11. CDR3 in amino acids: CASSPPWSGSADTQYF. In nucleotides, the CDR3 is TGTGCCAGCAGCCCCCCTTGGAGCGGGAGCGCAGATACGCAGTATTTT. Filled out from reference TRBV7-9 and TRBJ2-3, the complete variable domain reads DTGVSQNPRHKITKRGQNVTFRCDPISEHNRLYWYRQTLGQGPEFLTYFQNEAQLEKSRLLSDRFSAERPKGSFSTLEIQRTEQGDSAMYLCASSPPWSGSADTQYFGPGTRLTVL.

This chain joins TRBV7-9 and TRBJ1-6; D might be TRBD1 (6 bases). Trimming removed 7 bases from V and 6 bases from J, with 13 bases in between. The CDR3 loop spans 14 amino acids. Germline values: CDR1 SEHNR, CDR2 FQNEAQ (reference sequence). CDR3 sequence reads: CASMGQGFNSPLHF. DNA for the CDR3: TGTGCCAGCATGGGCCAGGGGTTTAATTCACCCCTCCACTTT.

The rearrangement joins TRBV6-6 to TRBJ2-5; 7 bases map to TRBD1. Unmatched junction bases numbered 3, after V lost 4 bases and J lost 1 base. Looked up from germline, CDR1 is MNHNY and CDR2 is SVGAGI (reference sequence). CDR3 length equals 14 residues. CDR3 sequence (DNA): TGTGCCAGCAGTTCGACAGGGTTCCAAGAGACCCAGTACTTC. It is translated as CASSSTGFQETQYF.

The chain combines TRBV5-1 with TRBJ1-4, with D unresolved. Trimming took off 0 bases at V and 0 bases at J, with 12 bases between the two ends. This CDR3 is built from 17 residues. Germline V gene lookup returns CDR1 SGHRS and CDR2 YFSETQ. The CDR3 spells CASSLAGRVATNEKLFF. The CDR3 coding sequence is TGCGCCAGCAGCTTGGCGGGGAGGGTTGCAACTAATGAAAAACTGTTTTTT.